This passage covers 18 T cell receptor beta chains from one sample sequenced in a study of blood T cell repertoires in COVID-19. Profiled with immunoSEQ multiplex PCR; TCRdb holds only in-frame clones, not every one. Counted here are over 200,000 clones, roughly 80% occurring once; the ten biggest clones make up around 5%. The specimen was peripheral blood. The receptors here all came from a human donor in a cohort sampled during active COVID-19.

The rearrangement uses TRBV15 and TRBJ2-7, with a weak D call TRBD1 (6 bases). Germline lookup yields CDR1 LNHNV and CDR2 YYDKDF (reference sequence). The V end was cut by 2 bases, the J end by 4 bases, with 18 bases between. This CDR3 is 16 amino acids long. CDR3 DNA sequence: TGTGCCACCAGCAGAAAACCAGGGGCCACGAGTTACGAGCAGTACTTC. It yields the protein CATSRKPGATSYEQYF. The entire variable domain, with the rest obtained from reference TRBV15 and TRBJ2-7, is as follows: DAMVIQNPRYQVTQFGKPVTLSCSQTLNHNVMYWYQQKSSQAPKLLFHYYDKDFNNEADTPDNFQSRRPNTSFCFLDIRSPGLGDTAMYLCATSRKPGATSYEQYFGPGTRLTVT.

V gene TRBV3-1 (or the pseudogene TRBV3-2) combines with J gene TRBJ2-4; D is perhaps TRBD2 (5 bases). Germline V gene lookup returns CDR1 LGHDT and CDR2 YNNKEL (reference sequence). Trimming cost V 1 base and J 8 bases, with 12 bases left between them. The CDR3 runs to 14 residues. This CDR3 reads CASSQGAGLDIQYF. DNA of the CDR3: TGTGCCAGCAGCCAAGGGGCGGGTCTAGACATTCAGTACTTC.

The CDR3 nucleotides are TGTGCCAGCAGCTCCCGCCTCAGCGCCTTGGACTACGAGCAGTACTTC. Translation gives CASSSRLSALDYEQYF. V usage is TRBV11-3 and J usage is TRBJ2-7; D is undetermined. Germline CDR1 reads SGHNT; CDR2 reads YENEEA. The CDR3 consists of 16 residues. The ends were cut back, 4 bases at V and 3 bases at J, with 19 bases in the middle.

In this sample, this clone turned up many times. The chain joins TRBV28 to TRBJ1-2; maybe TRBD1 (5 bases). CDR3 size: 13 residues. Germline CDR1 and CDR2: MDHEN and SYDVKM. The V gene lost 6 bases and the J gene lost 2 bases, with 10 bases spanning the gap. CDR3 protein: CASRDTSNYGYTF. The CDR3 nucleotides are TGTGCCAGCAGGGACACTAGCAACTATGGCTACACCTTC.

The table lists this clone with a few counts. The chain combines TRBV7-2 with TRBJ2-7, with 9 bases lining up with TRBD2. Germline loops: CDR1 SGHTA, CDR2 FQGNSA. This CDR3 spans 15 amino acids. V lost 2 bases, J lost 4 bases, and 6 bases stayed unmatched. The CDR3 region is CASSLTPAGGYEQYF. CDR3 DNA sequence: TGTGCCAGCAGCTTAACCCCAGCGGGGGGATACGAGCAGTACTTC.

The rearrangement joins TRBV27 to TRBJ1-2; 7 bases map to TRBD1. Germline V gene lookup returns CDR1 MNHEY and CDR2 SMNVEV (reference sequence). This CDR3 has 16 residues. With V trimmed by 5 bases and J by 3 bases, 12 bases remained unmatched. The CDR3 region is CASSKTGSRSDYGYTF. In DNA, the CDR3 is TGTGCCAGCAGTAAGACAGGGAGTCGTTCGGACTATGGCTACACCTTC.

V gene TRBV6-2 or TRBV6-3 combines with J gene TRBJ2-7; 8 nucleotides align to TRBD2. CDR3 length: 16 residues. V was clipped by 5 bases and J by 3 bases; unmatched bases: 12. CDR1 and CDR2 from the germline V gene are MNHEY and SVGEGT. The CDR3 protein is CASSPSIAGSLYEQYF. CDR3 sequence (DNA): TGTGCCAGCAGTCCCTCAATAGCGGGGAGCCTCTACGAGCAGTACTTC.

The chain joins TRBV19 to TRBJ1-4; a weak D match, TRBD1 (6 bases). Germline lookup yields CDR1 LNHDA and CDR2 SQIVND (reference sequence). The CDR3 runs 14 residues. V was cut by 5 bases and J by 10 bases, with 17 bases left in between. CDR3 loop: CASSLAGDVRKLFF. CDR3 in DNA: TGTGCCAGTAGTCTTGCAGGGGACGTTCGAAAACTGTTTTTT.

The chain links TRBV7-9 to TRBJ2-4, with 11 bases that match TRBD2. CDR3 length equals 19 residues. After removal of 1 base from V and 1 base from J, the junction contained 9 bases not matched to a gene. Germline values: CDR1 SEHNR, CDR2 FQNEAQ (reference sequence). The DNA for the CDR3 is TGTGCCAGCAGCTTAGATGCTAGCGGGAGGAGAGGGGCCAAAAACATTCAGTACTTC. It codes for CASSLDASGRRGAKNIQYF.

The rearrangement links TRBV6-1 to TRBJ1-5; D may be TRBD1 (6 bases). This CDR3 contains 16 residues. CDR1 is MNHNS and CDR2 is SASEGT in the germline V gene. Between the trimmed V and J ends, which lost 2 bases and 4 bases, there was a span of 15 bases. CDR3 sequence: CASSEKVTGVNQPQHF. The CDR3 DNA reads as TGTGCCAGCAGTGAAAAGGTGACAGGAGTAAATCAGCCCCAGCATTTT.

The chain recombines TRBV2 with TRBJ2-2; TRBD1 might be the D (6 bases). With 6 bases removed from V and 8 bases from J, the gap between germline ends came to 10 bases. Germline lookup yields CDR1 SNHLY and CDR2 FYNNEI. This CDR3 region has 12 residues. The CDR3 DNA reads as TGTGCCAGCAGGACAGGCTCGGGGGAGCTGTTTTTT. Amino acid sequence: CASRTGSGELFF.

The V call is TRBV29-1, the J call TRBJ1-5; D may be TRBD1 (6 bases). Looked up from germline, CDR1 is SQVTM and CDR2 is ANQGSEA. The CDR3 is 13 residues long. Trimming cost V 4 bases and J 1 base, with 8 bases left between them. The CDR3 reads CSVGRGSNQPQHF. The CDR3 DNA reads TGCAGCGTTGGCAGGGGAAGCAATCAGCCCCAGCATTTT.

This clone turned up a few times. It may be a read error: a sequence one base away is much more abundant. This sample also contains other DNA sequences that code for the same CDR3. As DNA, the CDR3 is TGTGCCAGCAGTTCCCGGACAGCAACTAATGAAAAACTGTTTTTT. As protein: CASSSRTATNEKLFF. V gene TRBV27 combines with J gene TRBJ1-4; D perhaps matches TRBD1 (6 bases). The germline CDR1 and CDR2 sequences are MNHEY and SMNVEV (reference sequence). The CDR3 covers 15 residues. Trimming left V 4 bases short and J 0 bases short, with 9 bases between.

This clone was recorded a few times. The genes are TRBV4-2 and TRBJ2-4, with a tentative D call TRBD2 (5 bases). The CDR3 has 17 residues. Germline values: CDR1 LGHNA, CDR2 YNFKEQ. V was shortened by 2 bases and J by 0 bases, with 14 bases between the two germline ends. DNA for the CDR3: TGTGCCAGCAGCCAAAAAGAGGGCCCCTTAGCCAAAAACATTCAGTACTTC. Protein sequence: CASSQKEGPLAKNIQYF.

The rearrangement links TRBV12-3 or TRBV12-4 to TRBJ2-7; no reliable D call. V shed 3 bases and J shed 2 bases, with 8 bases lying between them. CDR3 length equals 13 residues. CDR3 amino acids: CASSFEVPYEQYF. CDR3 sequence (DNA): TGTGCCAGCAGTTTCGAGGTCCCCTACGAGCAGTACTTC.

The CDR3: CASSLMFASGSWEQFF. The CDR3 DNA sequence: TGTGCCAGCAGCTTAATGTTTGCTAGCGGGAGTTGGGAGCAGTTCTTC. This rearrangement joins TRBV7-2 to TRBJ2-1; 10 bases are a match to TRBD2. J lost 10 bases, V lost 2 bases, and 11 bases had no gene match. CDR1 and CDR2 (germline): SGHTA, FQGNSA. The CDR3 consists of 16 residues.

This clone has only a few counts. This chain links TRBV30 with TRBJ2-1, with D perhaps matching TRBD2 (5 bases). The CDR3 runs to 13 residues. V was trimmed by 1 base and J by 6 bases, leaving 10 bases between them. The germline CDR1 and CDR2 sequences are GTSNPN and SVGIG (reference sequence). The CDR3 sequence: CAWSEAGFNEQFF. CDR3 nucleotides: TGTGCCTGGAGTGAGGCGGGCTTCAATGAGCAGTTCTTC.

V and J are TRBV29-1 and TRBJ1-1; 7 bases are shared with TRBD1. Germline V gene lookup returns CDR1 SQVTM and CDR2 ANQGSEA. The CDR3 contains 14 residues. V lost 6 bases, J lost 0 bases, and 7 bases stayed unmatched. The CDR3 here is CSVQLGQLNTEAFF. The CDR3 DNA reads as TGCAGCGTGCAACTGGGACAGCTGAACACTGAAGCTTTCTTT.